Shown below are 13 T cell receptor beta chains from a single sample sequenced in a study of Ad26.COV2.S vaccination and SARS-CoV-2 variants (dated by TCRdb to the early 2020s). The library was made by the immunoSEQ multiplex PCR assay. In TCRdb, the immuneACCESS table is reduced to in-frame sequences with V and J assigned. These tables do not hold every clone; where another copy was compared, an unresolved V gene accounts for under half, and the others remain unexplained. The sample table holds hundreds of thousands of clones, of which around 82% were seen once. Approximately 7.8% of the sample comes from the top ten. Sample treatment or condition, as interpreted from the label and publication: 19 received Ad26.COV2.S at low or high dose, single or two shots; roughly five received placebo; per-sample allocation not given. For vaccine and placebo recipients, repertoires were sequenced using samples collected on day 63 after the first injection.

The sample was peripheral blood, taken in a trial of Ad26.COV2.S vaccine versus placebo. These receptors all stem from a person aged 18-65 years who received the Ad26.COV2.S COVID-19 vaccine or a placebo.

Turning to this clone: At one of its ends the junction is not consistent with the germline gene, which may arise from a read error. The V and J genes are TRBV19 and TRBJ2-7, with 8 bases aligning to TRBD1. Looked up from germline, CDR1 is LNHDA and CDR2 is SQIVND (reference sequence). The CDR3 runs to 13 residues. The CDR3 DNA reads TGTGCCAGTAGTACCGTCCCGGGACAGGTTCAACAGTTC. It translates to CASSTVPGQVQQF. Combining the CDR3 with reference TRBV19 and TRBJ2-7 gives the whole variable domain DGGITQSPKYLFRKEGQNVTLSCEQNLNHDAMYWYRQDPGQGLRLIYYSQIVNDFQKGDIAEGYSVSREKKESFPLTVTSAQKNPTAFYLCASSTVPGQVQQFGPGTRLTVT.

This chain uses TRBV11-2 with TRBJ2-7, with D perhaps matching TRBD1 (6 bases). Germline assignment: CDR1 SGHAT and CDR2 FQNNGV. This CDR3 contains 13 residues. The ends were cut back, 4 bases at V and 2 bases at J, with 9 bases in the middle. The DNA of the CDR3 is TGTGCCAGCAGCTGGAACAGGGCCTACGAGCAGTACTTC. Its protein product is CASSWNRAYEQYF.

V usage is TRBV7-3 and J usage is TRBJ2-2; tentatively, D is TRBD1 (6 bases). V lost 2 bases and J 4 bases, leaving 11 bases between the germline ends. Germline CDR1 is SGHTA and CDR2 is FQGTGA. The CDR3 is made up of 15 amino acids. The DNA for the CDR3 is TGTGCCAGCAGCTTAGACCCCAGGGGCACCGGGGAGCTGTTTTTT. Its translation: CASSLDPRGTGELFF.

This clone was seen a few times. This chain joins TRBV30 and TRBJ1-2; D unclear. CDR3 size: 14 residues. The germline V gene has CDR1 GTSNPN and CDR2 SVGIG (reference sequence). V shed 1 base and J shed 1 base, with 10 bases lying between them. The CDR3 protein is CAWSEEALNYGYTF. CDR3 in DNA: TGTGCCTGGAGTGAGGAAGCCCTTAACTATGGCTACACCTTC.

The rearrangement links TRBV12-3 or TRBV12-4 to TRBJ2-4, with no clear D. CDR3 length: 13 residues. V lost 3 bases and J 0 bases, leaving 3 bases between the germline ends. CDR3 region: CASSFLAKNIQYF. The CDR3 DNA follows: TGTGCCAGCAGTTTTTTAGCCAAAAACATTCAGTACTTC.

The chain employs TRBV9 and TRBJ1-2, with a tentative D call TRBD1 (5 bases). The CDR3 extends over 14 amino acids. Trimming shortened V by 2 bases and J by 5 bases, and 13 bases separated the two germline ends. CDR1 is SGDLS, CDR2 YYNGEE, per germline. The CDR3 DNA reads as TGTGCCAGCAGCGTTGGGGGAGCGCTATATGGCTACACCTTC. Amino acids: CASSVGGALYGYTF.

The rearrangement joins TRBV4-1 to TRBJ1-2, with TRBD1 matching over 8 bases. J lost 3 bases, V lost 0 bases, and 6 bases had no gene match. This CDR3 has 16 residues. Germline V gene sequence: CDR1 MGHRA, CDR2 YSYEKL. CDR3 DNA sequence: TGCGCCAGCAGCCAAGACGAACAGGGGGAGGACTATGGCTACACCTTC. Its translation: CASSQDEQGEDYGYTF.

The chain joins TRBV7-2 to TRBJ2-5, with 12 bases lining up with TRBD1. The CDR3 covers 19 residues. V dropped 1 base and J dropped 4; count of bases not matched to a gene: 13. From germline, CDR1 is SGHTA and CDR2 FQGNSA. The CDR3 DNA is TGTGCCAGCAGCTTAGTTATGGTTGGGACAGGGGGCGGGGGAGAGACCCAGTACTTC. Translation: CASSLVMVGTGGGGETQYF.

The V gene is TRBV6-8, the J gene TRBJ2-7; 8 positions agree with TRBD2. CDR3 length: 12 residues. Per germline, CDR1 MNHGY and CDR2 SAAAGT. Trimming removed 4 bases from V and 12 bases from J; junction bases left unmatched: 8. As DNA, the CDR3 is TGTGCCAGCAGTTTTTTTAGCGGGACTCTGTACTTC. It translates to CASSFFSGTLYF.

This clone has just one count. The chain carries TRBV4-2 and TRBJ2-7, with D possibly TRBD2 on 5 matching bases. V gave up 3 bases and J gave up 4 bases, with 16 bases separating them. Germline CDR1 is LGHNA and CDR2 is YNFKEQ. The CDR3 extends over 15 amino acids. The CDR3 DNA is TGTGCCAGCAGCCACTCCCCGGGGTTTATGTACGAGCAGTACTTC. Encoded protein: CASSHSPGFMYEQYF.

This chain links TRBV7-9 with TRBJ1-6; 9 bases are shared with TRBD1. CDR1 is SEHNR and CDR2 is FQNEAQ in the germline V gene (reference sequence). The CDR3 spans 14 residues. V shed 5 bases, J shed 14 bases, and the junction held 10 bases outside the gene matches. This CDR3 reads CASSPGQGLVTLHF. As DNA, the CDR3 is TGTGCCAGCAGCCCGGGACAGGGATTAGTGACCCTCCACTTT.

This clone was seen a single time. V and J are TRBV5-1 and TRBJ1-5, with TRBD1 identical over 7 bases. The CDR3 spans 15 residues. J lost 3 bases, V lost 2 bases, and 5 bases had no gene match. Germline CDR1 is SGHRS and CDR2 is YFSETQ. This chain's CDR3 is CASSFTGEANQPQHF. CDR3 sequence (DNA): TGCGCCAGCAGCTTCACAGGGGAGGCCAATCAGCCCCAGCATTTT.

V gene TRBV2 combines with J gene TRBJ2-7; perhaps D is TRBD1 or TRBD2 (5 bases each). CDR1 and CDR2 (germline): SNHLY, FYNNEI. The CDR3 covers 13 residues. V lost 11 bases, J lost 7 bases, and 21 bases lay in between. The CDR3 DNA reads as TGTGCCGGCCCCCTTTGGGGCGGGTTGGAGCAGTACTTC. Amino acid sequence: CAGPLWGGLEQYF. Based on the CDR3 plus reference TRBV2 and TRBJ2-7, the full variable domain is EPEVTQTPSHQVTQMGQEVILRCVPISNHLYFYWYRQILGQKVEFLVSFYNNEISEKSEIFDDQFSVERPDGSNFTLKIRSTKLEDSAMYFCAGPLWGGLEQYFGPGTRLTVT.